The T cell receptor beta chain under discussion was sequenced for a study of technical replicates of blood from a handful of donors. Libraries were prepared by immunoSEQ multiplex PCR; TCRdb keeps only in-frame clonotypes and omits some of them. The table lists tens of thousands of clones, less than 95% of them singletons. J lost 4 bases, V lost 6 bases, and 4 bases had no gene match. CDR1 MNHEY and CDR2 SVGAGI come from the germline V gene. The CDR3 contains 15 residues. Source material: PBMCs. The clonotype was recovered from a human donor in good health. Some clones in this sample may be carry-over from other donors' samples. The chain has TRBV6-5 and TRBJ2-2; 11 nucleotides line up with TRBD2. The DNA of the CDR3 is TGTGCCAGCAGGCCGGGACTAGCGGTCACCGGGGAGCTGTTTTTT. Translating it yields CASRPGLAVTGELFF.